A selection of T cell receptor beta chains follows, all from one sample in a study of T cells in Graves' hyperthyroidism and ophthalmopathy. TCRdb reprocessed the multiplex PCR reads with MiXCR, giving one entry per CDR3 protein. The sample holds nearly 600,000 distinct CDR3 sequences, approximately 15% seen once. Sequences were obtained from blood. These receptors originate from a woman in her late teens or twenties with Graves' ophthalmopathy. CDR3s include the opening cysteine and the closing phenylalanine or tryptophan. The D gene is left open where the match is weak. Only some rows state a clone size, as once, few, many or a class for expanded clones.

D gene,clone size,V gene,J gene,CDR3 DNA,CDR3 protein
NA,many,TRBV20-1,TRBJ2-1,TGCAGTGCTAGTTGGAGCCTGGACTTTAGATACAATGAGCAGTTCTTC,CSASWSLDFRYNEQFF
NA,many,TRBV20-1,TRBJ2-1,TGCAGTGCGACGGGTATGAGTGAGCAGTTCTTC,CSATGMSEQFF
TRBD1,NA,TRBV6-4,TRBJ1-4,TGTGCCAGCAGAATGGGACAGGCCAGCGGTGAAAAACTGTTTTTT,CASRMGQASGEKLFF
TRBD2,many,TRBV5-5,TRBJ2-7,TGTGCCAGCAGCTTGGAGGCGGATAGCGGGCCCTACGAGCAGTACTTC,CASSLEADSGPYEQYF
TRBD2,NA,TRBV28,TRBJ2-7,TGTGCCAGCAGTCCTTGGGACCTAGCGGGAGGGCCGTCCTACGAGCAGTACTTC,CASSPWDLAGGPSYEQYF
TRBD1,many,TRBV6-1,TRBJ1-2,TGTGCCAGCACTGCGGGACAGGGTAATGGCTACACCTTC,CASTAGQGNGYTF
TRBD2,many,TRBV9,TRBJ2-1,TGTGCCAGCAGCGGGGGGGGAGGGCCGAATGAGCAGTTCTTC,CASSGGGGPNEQFF
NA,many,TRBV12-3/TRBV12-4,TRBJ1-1,TGTGCCAGCAGTCGTAGCGAACCTAGAGAAGCTTTCTTT,CASSRSEPREAFF
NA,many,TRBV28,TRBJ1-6,TGTGCCAGCAGTTCCCCGGTGGCAGGGGAAAATTCACCCCTCCACTTT,CASSSPVAGENSPLHF
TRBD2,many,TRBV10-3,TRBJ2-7,TGTGCCATCAGCGGGGGGACTGAAAGCTACGAGCAGTACTTC,CAISGGTESYEQYF
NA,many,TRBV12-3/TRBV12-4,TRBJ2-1,TGTGCCAGCAGTTTAAAGGGACAAGGGACCTACAATGAGCAGTTCTTC,CASSLKGQGTYNEQFF
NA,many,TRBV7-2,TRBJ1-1,TGTGCCAGCAGCTTAGCCCGACAGAACACTGAAGCTTTCTTT,CASSLARQNTEAFF
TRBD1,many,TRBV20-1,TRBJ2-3,TGCAGTGCTAGACGCTTGGACAGGGAAAGTGGTACGCAGTATTTT,CSARRLDRESGTQYF
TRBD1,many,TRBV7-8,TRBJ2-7,TGTGCCAGCAGCTTATCAAAGGGGACAGGGGGCCGGGAGCAGTACTTC,CASSLSKGTGGREQYF
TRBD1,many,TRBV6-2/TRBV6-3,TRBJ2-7,TGTGCCAGCAGTTACTCGCCGGGACAGCTTTCCTACGAGCAGTACTTC,CASSYSPGQLSYEQYF
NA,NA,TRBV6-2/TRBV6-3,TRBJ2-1,TGTGCCAGCAGCTCCGAGGGGAACTCCTACAATGAGCAGTTCTTC,CASSSEGNSYNEQFF
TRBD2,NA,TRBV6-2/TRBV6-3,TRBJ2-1,TGTGCCAGCAGTCCAATACTAGCGGGGGGATACAATGAGCAGTTCTTC,CASSPILAGGYNEQFF
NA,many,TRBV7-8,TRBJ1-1,TGTGCCAGCAGCTTAGCCCCTCTACCGAGCACTGAAGCTTTCTTT,CASSLAPLPSTEAFF
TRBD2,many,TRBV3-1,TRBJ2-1,TGTGCCAGCACCGAAACGGGACTAGCGGTTTACAATGAGCAGTTCTTC,CASTETGLAVYNEQFF
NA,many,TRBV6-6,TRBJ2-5,TGTGCCAGCAGTTACTCCTGGGGGGCGCAGGCGGAGACCCAGTACTTC,CASSYSWGAQAETQYF
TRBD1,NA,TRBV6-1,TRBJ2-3,TGTGCCAGCAGGCTGACAGGGGGAAACACAGATACGCAGTATTTT,CASRLTGGNTDTQYF
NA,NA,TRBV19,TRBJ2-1,TGTGCCAGTAGTCCTCCCCTTGGAAGTAGTGAGCAGTTCTTC,CASSPPLGSSEQFF
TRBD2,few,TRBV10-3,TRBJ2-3,TGTGCCACGGGACTAGCGGGAGGGCCGGGCACAGATACGCAGTATTTT,CATGLAGGPGTDTQYF
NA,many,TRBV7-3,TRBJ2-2,TGTGCCAGCAGCCTACTAGGCACCGGGGAGCTGTTTTTT,CASSLLGTGELFF
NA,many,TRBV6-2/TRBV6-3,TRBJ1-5,TGTGCCAGCAGTTACATCTCACAGGGAAGCAATCAGCCCCAGCATTTT,CASSYISQGSNQPQHF
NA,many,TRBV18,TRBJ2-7,TGTGCCAGCTCACCGGCCCGGGACTCCGAGGGGCAGTACTTC,CASSPARDSEGQYF
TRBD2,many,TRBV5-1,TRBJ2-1,TGCGCCAGCAGCTTGACCGGGACTAGCGGGAGAGATGAGCAGTTCTTC,CASSLTGTSGRDEQFF
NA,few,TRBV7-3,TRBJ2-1,TGTGCCAGCAGCTTAACCTTAGCGGCCGGAGAGCAGTTCTTC,CASSLTLAAGEQFF
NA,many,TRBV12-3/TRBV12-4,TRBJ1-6,TGTGCCAGCAGTTTAGATCGCGGCGGGAGCCCATATAATTCACCCCTCCACTTT,CASSLDRGGSPYNSPLHF
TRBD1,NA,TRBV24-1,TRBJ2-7,TGTGCCACCAGTGACCCAGACAGGGGGCGCGGGGAGCAGTACTTC,CATSDPDRGRGEQYF
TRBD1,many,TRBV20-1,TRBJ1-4,TGCAGTGCGACCGGGACAGGGTCTGAAAAACTGTTTTTT,CSATGTGSEKLFF
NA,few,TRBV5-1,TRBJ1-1,TGCGCCAGCAGCCCCGGACAGAGAAACACTGAAGCTTTCTTT,CASSPGQRNTEAFF
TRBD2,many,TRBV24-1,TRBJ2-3,TGTGCCACCAGTGACGGGACTAGCGAGACAGATACGCAGTATTTT,CATSDGTSETDTQYF
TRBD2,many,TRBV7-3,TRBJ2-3,TGTGCCAGCAGCCCTCTTCCGGGGGGGAGGGCGCAGTATTTT,CASSPLPGGRAQYF
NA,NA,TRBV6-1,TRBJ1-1,TGTGCCAGCAGTAGGGCTAGGACTGAAGCTTTCTTT,CASSRARTEAFF
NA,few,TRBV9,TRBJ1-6,TGTGCCAGCAGCGTAGGGTCTACACCCCTCCACTTT,CASSVGSTPLHF
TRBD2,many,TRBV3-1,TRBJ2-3,TGTGCCAGCAGCCAAGTTCTAGGTGCCCGGAGCGGGAGGGCCAGAGATACGCAGTATTTT,CASSQVLGARSGRARDTQYF
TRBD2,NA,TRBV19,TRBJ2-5,TGTGCCAGTAGTGTAGGACTAGAAGAGACCCAGTACTTC,CASSVGLEETQYF
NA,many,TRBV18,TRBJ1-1,TGTGCCAGCTCACCCAGACGGGTGCCTACTGAAGCTTTCTTT,CASSPRRVPTEAFF
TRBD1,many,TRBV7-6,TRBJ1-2,TGTGCCAGCAGCTTAGGATCAACAGAGGGGGCGACTTATGGCTACACCTTC,CASSLGSTEGATYGYTF
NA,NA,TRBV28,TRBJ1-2,TGTGCCAGCGGTGGGGGGGGGTGCACACACTATGGCTACACCTTC,CASGGGGCTHYGYTF
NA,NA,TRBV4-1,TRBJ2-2,TGCGCCAGCAGCCACCGGTCCGGGGAGCTGTTTTTT,CASSHRSGELFF
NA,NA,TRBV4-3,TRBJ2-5,TGCGCCAGCAGCCAAGATCTCACCCCCGGGACCCAGTACTTC,CASSQDLTPGTQYF
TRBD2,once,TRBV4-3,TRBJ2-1,TGCGCCAGCAGCCCTGGTGCGGGACTAGCGGGGAATGAGCAGTTCTTC,CASSPGAGLAGNEQFF
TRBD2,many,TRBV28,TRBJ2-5,TGTGCCAGCAGTTTAAGTGCCACTAGCGGGAGCCTAGAGACCCAGTACTTC,CASSLSATSGSLETQYF
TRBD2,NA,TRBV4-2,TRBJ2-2,TGTGCCAGCAGCCAAGAGGTAGCGGGGCTTCCCGGGGAGCTGTTTTTT,CASSQEVAGLPGELFF